A selection of T cell receptor beta chains follows, all from one sample in a study. Each CDR3 protein is one row after TCRdb ran MiXCR on the 5' RACE reads. The sample lists some 62,000 distinct CDR3 sequences; roughly 23% were seen once. Sequencing used memory CD4+ T cells sorted from a lymph node. These receptor sequences come from a female donor with breast cancer. Both conserved end residues are part of each CDR3. The D gene is left open where the match is weak. Expanded clones are given a class, and other clones once, few, many or no size at all.

len	v_gene	j_gene	abundance	d_gene	CDR3aa	CDR3nt
14	TRBV29-1	TRBJ1-1	.	TRBD1	CSVVDRGMNTEAFF	TGCAGCGTTGTGGACAGGGGGATGAACACTGAAGCTTTCTTT
14	TRBV20-1	TRBJ2-5	many	.	CSARDYRQLETQYF	TGCAGTGCTAGAGATTATCGGCAGTTAGAGACCCAGTACTTC
12	TRBV24-1	TRBJ1-5	few	TRBD1	CATQGDNQPQHF	TGTGCCACACAGGGGGACAATCAGCCCCAGCATTTT
13	TRBV7-3	TRBJ2-1	few	.	CASTGMAGNEQFF	TGTGCCAGCACCGGGATGGCGGGCAATGAGCAGTTCTTC
13	TRBV6-5	TRBJ1-4	.	.	CASCQGLDEKLFF	TGTGCCAGCTGTCAGGGGCTGGATGAAAAACTGTTTTTT
15	TRBV7-2	TRBJ2-2	.	TRBD1	CASSTTGASTGELFF	TGTGCCAGCAGCACGACAGGGGCCAGCACCGGGGAGCTGTTTTTT
12	TRBV6-6	TRBJ2-7	many	TRBD2	CASSKRESEQYF	TGTGCCAGCAGCAAGCGGGAGTCCGAGCAGTACTTC
15	TRBV29-1	TRBJ2-7	.	.	CSVVAGTPGVGGQYF	TGCAGCGTTGTTGCCGGGACCCCAGGGGTTGGCGGGCAGTACTTC
12	TRBV18	TRBJ1-1	few	.	CASSQERGLAFF	TGTGCCAGCTCACAAGAGAGGGGATTGGCTTTCTTT
12	TRBV5-1	TRBJ1-4	.	.	CASRQTNEKLFF	TGCGCCAGCAGGCAAACCAATGAAAAACTGTTTTTT
14	TRBV9	TRBJ2-3	many	.	CASSVRQEADTQYF	TGTGCCAGCAGCGTTCGACAGGAGGCGGATACGCAGTATTTT
17	TRBV6-5	TRBJ1-4	many	TRBD1	CASRVQGTYASNEKLFF	TGTGCCAGCAGAGTACAGGGGACATACGCGTCTAATGAAAAACTGTTTTTT
16	TRBV12-3/TRBV12-4	TRBJ1-6	.	.	CASRTNSAGVNSPLHF	TGTGCCAGCAGGACAAATTCCGCAGGGGTTAATTCACCCCTCCACTTT
14	TRBV7-9	TRBJ2-7	.	.	CASSPTGGVYEQYF	TGTGCCAGCAGCCCTACCGGAGGAGTTTACGAGCAGTACTTC
14	TRBV5-1	TRBJ2-4	.	.	CASSVTDYPDIQYF	TGCGCCAGCAGCGTAACGGACTATCCCGACATTCAGTACTTC
17	TRBV6-5	TRBJ2-7	many	TRBD1	CASSYTGTGAFSYEQYF	TGTGCCAGCAGTTACACCGGGACAGGGGCCTTCTCCTACGAGCAGTACTTC